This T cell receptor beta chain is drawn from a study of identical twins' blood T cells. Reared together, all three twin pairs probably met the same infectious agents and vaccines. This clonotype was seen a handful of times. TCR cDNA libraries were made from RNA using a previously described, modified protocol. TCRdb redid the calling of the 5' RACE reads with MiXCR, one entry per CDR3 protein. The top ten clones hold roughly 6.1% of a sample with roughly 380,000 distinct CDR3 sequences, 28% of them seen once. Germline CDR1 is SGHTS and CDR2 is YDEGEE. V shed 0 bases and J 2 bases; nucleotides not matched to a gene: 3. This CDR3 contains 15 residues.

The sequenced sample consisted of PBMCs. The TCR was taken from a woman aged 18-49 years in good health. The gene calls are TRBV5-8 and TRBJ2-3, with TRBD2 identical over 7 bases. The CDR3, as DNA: TGTGCCAGCAGCTTGGTGGGGGACTACACAGATACGCAGTATTTT. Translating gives CASSLVGDYTDTQYF.